The clone carrying this T cell receptor (beta chain) has more than one count but fewer than ten. The data are from a study of T-cell reconstitution after alpha-beta-depleted transplantation in children. The authors prepared the TCRbeta library with unique molecular identifiers. TCRdb re-called the PCR reads with MiXCR, one entry per CDR3 protein. Among about 130,000 distinct CDR3 sequences, 9.5% to 10% were seen once, and the ten largest hold 24%. Germline V gene sequence: CDR1 KGHSH, CDR2 LQKENI. The CDR3 length is 13 residues. V shed 3 bases and J shed 0 bases, with 5 bases lying between them. The origin of this receptor is a girl under three years old who had a stem cell transplant for combined immunodeficiency, so the T cells may come from the graft donor. Specimen: PBMCs, mostly from graft donor cells, collected 180 days after TCRalphabeta/CD19-depleted stem cell transplant. V gene TRBV18 combines with J gene TRBJ1-2; D possibly corresponds to TRBD1 (5 bases). The CDR3 region is CASSPGPNYGYTF. The CDR3, as DNA: TGTGCCAGCTCACCGGGACCTAACTATGGCTACACCTTC. Combining the CDR3 with reference TRBV18 and TRBJ1-2 gives the whole variable domain NAGVMQNPRHLVRRRGQEARLRCSPMKGHSHVYWYRQLPEEGLKFMVYLQKENIIDESGMPKERFSAEFPKEGPSILRIQQVVRGDSAAYFCASSPGPNYGYTFGSGTRLTVV.